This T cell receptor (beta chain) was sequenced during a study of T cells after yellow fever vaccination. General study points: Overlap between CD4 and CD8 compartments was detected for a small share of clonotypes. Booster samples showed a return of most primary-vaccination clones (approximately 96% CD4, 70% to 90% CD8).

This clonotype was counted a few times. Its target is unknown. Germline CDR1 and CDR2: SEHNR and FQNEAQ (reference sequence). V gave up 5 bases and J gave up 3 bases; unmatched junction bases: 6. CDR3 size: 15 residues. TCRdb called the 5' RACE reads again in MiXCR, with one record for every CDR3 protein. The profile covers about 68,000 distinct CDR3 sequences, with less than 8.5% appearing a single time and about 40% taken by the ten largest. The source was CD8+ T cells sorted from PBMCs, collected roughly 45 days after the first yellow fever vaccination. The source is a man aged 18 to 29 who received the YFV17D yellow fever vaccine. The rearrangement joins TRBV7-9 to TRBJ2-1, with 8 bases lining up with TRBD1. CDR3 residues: CASSPRQGIYNEQFF. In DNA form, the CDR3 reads TGTGCCAGCAGCCCTAGACAGGGGATCTACAATGAGCAGTTCTTC. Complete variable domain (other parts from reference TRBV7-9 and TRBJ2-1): DTGVSQNPRHKITKRGQNVTFRCDPISEHNRLYWYRQTLGQGPEFLTYFQNEAQLEKSRLLSDRFSAERPKGSFSTLEIQRTEQGDSAMYLCASSPRQGIYNEQFFGPGTRLTVL.